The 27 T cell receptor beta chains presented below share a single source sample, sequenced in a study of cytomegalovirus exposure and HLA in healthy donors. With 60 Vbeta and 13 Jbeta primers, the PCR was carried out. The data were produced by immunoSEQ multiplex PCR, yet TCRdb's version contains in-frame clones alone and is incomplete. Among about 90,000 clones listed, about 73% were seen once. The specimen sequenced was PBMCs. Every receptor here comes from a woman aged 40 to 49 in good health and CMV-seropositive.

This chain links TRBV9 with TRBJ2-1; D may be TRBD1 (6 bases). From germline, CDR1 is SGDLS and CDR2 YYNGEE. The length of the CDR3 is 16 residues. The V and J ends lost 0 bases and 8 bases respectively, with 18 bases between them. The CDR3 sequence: CASSVDGGASVYEQFF. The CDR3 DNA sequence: TGTGCCAGCAGCGTAGATGGGGGCGCGTCAGTATATGAGCAGTTCTTC.

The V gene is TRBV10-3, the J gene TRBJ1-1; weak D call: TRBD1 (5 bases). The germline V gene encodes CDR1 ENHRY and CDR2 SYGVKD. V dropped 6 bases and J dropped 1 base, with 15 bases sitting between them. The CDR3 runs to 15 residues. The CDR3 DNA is TGTGCCATCAGGGCCCTGGGGCGGGGGAACACTGAAGCTTTCTTT. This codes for CAIRALGRGNTEAFF.

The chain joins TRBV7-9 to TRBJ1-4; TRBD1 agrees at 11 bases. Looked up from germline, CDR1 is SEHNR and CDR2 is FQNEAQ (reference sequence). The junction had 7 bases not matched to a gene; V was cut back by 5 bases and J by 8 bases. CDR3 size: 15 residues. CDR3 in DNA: TGTGCCAGCAGCCCTGGGACAGGGGGAAGGGAAAAACTGTTTTTT. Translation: CASSPGTGGREKLFF.

The CDR3 region is CASSVMGADTDTQYF. The CDR3 region has the DNA TGTGCCAGCAGTGTTATGGGGGCCGACACAGATACGCAGTATTTT. This sequence joins TRBV2 and TRBJ2-3, with D tentatively TRBD1 (6 bases). Trimming pared 4 bases from V and 2 bases from J, leaving 13 bases between. CDR1 and CDR2 (germline): SNHLY, FYNNEI. The CDR3 totals 15 residues.

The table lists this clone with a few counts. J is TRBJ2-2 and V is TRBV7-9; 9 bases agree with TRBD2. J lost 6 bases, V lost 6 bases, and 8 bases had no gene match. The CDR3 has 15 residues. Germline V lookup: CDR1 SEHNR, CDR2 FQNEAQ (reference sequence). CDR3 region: CASRPNSGSAGELFF. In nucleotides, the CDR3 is TGTGCCAGCAGACCTAATAGCGGGAGCGCCGGGGAGCTGTTTTTT.

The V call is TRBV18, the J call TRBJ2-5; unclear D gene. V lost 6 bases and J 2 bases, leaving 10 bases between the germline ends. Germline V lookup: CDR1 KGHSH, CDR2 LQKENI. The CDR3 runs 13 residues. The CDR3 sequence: CASSPQSQETQYF. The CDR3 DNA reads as TGTGCCAGCTCTCCCCAATCACAAGAGACCCAGTACTTC.

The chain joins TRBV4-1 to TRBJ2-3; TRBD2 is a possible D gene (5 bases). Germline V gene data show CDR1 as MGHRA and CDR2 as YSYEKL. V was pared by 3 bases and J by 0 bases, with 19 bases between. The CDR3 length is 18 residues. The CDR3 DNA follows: TGCGCCAGCAGCCACAACAATTTTTGGGGAGCTAGCACAGATACGCAGTATTTT. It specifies CASSHNNFWGASTDTQYF.

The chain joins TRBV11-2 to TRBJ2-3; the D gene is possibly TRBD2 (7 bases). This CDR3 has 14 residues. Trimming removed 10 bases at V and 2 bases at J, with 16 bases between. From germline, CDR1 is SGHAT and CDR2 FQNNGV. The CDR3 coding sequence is TGTGCCACCGCGCCGGGGGGCCTCACAGATACGCAGTATTTT. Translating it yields CATAPGGLTDTQYF.

CDR3 bases: TGTGCCAGCAGCTTTCTTACTAGCACAGATACGCAGTATTTT. Its translation is CASSFLTSTDTQYF. The V gene is TRBV7-2, the J gene TRBJ2-3; D call uncertain. V was shortened by 3 bases and J by 0 bases, with 7 bases between the two germline ends. CDR3 length equals 14 residues. CDR1 SGHTA and CDR2 FQGNSA come from the germline V gene.

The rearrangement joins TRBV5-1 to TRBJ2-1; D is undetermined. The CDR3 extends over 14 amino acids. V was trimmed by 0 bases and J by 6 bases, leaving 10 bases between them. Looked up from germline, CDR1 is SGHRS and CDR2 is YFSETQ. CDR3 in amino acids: CASSLDGPSNEQFF. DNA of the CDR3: TGCGCCAGCAGCTTGGACGGTCCGAGCAATGAGCAGTTCTTC.

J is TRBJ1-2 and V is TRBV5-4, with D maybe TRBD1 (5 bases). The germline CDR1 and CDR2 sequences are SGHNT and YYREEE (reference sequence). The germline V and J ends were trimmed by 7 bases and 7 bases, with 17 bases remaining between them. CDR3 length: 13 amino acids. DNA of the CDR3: TGTGCCAGCCTCATTTTTGGGGGGGGTGGCTACACCTTC. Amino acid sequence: CASLIFGGGGYTF.

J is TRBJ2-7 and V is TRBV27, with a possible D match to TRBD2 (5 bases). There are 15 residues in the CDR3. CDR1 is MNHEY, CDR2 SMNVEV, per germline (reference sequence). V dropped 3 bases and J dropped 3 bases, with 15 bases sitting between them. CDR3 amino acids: CASSFKDGINYEQYF. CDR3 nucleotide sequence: TGTGCCAGCAGTTTTAAAGACGGGATTAACTACGAGCAGTACTTC.

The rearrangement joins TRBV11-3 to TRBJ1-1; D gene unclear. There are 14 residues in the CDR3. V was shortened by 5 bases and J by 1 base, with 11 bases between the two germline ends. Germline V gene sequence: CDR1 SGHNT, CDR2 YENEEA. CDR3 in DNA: TGTGCCAGCAGCCCCAACGGAGGGAACACTGAAGCTTTCTTT. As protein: CASSPNGGNTEAFF.

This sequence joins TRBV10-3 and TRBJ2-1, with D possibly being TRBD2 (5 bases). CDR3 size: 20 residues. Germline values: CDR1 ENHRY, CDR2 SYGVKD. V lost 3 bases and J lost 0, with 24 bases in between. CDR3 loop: CAISESRIKRRGSSYNEQFF. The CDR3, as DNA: TGTGCCATCAGTGAATCCCGAATTAAGCGGCGAGGAAGCTCCTACAATGAGCAGTTCTTC.

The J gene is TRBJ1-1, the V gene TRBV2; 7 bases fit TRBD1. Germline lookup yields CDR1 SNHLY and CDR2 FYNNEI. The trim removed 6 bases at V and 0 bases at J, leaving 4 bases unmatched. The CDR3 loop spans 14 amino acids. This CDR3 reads CASRGDRVNTEAFF. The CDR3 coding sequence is TGTGCCAGCAGGGGGGACAGAGTGAACACTGAAGCTTTCTTT.

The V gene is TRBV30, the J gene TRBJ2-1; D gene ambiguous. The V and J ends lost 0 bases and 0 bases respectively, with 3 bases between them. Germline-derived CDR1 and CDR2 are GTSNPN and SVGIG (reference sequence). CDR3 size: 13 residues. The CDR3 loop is CAWSVGSYNEQFF. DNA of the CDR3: TGTGCCTGGAGTGTCGGCTCCTACAATGAGCAGTTCTTC.

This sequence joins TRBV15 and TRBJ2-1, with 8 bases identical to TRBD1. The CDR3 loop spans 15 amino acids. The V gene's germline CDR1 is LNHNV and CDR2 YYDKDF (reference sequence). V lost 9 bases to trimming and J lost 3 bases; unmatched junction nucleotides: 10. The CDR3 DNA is TGTGCCACGTCCCCCCAGGACAGGGACTACAATGAGCAGTTCTTC. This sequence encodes CATSPQDRDYNEQFF.

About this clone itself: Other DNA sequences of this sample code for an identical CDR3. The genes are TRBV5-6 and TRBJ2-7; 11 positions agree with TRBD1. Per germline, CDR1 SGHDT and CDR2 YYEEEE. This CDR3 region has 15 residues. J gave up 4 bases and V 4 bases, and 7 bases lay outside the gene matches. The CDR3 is CASSLPGQGVYEQYF. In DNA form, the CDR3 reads TGTGCCAGCAGCCTTCCGGGACAGGGGGTTTACGAGCAGTACTTC. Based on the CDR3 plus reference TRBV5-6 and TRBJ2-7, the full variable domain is DAGVTQSPTHLIKTRGQQVTLRCSPKSGHDTVSWYQQALGQGPQFIFQYYEEEERQRGNFPDRFSGHQFPNYSSELNVNALLLGDSALYLCASSLPGQGVYEQYFGPGTRLTVT.

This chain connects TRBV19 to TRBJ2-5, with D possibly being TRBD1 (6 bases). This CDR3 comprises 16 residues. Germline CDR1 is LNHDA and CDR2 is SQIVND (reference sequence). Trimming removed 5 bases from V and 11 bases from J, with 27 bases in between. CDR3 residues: CASSSRTDSYLLEQYF. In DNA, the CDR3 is TGTGCCAGTAGTTCACGGACAGATTCCTATCTTCTTGAGCAGTACTTC.

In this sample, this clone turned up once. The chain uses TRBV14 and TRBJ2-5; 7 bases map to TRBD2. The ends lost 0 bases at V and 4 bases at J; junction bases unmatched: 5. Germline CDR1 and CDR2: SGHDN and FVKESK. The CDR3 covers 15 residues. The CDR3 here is CASSQEAGMGETQYF. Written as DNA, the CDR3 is TGTGCCAGCAGCCAAGAAGCGGGAATGGGAGAGACCCAGTACTTC.

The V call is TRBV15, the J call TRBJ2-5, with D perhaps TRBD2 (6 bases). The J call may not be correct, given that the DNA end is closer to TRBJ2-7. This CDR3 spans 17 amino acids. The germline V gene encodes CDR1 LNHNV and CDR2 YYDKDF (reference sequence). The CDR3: CATSRAPSGAGSYEQYF. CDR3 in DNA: TGTGCCACCAGCAGAGCCCCCTCGGGAGCGGGCTCCTACGAGCAGTACTTC.

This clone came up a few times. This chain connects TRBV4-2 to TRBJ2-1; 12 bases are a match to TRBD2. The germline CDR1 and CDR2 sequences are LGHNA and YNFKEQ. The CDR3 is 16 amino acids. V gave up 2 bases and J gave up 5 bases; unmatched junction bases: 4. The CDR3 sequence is CASSQTLAGGNNEQFF. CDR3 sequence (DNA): TGTGCCAGCAGCCAAACTCTAGCGGGAGGGAACAATGAGCAGTTCTTC.

This CDR3 reads CASSYSIVDTLYGYTF. DNA for the CDR3: TGTGCCAGCAGTTACTCGATCGTAGACACCCTCTATGGCTACACCTTC. V usage is TRBV6-5 and J usage is TRBJ1-2; D is ambiguous. With 0 bases removed from V and 4 bases from J, the gap between germline ends came to 15 bases. The CDR3 sequence is 16 residues long. Germline lookup yields CDR1 MNHEY and CDR2 SVGAGI.

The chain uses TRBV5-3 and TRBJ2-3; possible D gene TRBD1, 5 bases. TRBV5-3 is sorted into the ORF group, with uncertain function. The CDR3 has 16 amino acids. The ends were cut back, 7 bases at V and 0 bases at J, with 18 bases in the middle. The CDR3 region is CARHPTWTPSTDTQYF. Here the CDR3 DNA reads TGTGCCAGACACCCGACCTGGACACCTAGCACAGATACGCAGTATTTT.

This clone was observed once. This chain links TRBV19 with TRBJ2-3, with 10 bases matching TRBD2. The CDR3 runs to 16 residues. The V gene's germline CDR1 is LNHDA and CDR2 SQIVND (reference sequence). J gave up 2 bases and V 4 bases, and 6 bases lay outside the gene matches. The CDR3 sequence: CASSTGLADYTDTQYF. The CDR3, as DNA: TGTGCCAGTAGTACTGGACTAGCGGACTACACAGATACGCAGTATTTT.

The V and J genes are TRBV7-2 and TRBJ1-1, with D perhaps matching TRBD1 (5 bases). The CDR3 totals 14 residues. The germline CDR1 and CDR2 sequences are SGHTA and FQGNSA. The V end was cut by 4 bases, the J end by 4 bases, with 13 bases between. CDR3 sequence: CASSSIDRSTEAFF. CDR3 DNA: TGTGCCAGCAGCTCAATAGACAGAAGCACTGAAGCTTTCTTT.

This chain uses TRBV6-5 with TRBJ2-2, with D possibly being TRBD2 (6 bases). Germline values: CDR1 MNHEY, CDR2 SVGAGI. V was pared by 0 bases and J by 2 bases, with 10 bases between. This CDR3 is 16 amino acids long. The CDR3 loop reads CASSYSWDFNTGELFF. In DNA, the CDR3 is TGTGCCAGCAGTTACTCGTGGGACTTTAACACCGGGGAGCTGTTTTTT.